The 12 T cell receptor beta chains presented below share a single source sample, sequenced in a study of shared clonotypes between healthy human individuals. Assay used: immunoSEQ multiplex PCR; TCRdb lists only in-frame clones, some missing. This table holds over 2 million clones, about nine tenths found once. Sequencing used naive CD4+ T cells from PBMCs. Subset defined: CD45RA+ positively selected. The receptor set was obtained from a man younger than 35 in good health. Some clones in this sample may be carry-over from other donors' samples.

The chain recombines TRBV2 with TRBJ2-6, with 7 positions matching TRBD1. J lost 8 bases, V lost 6 bases, and 10 bases had no gene match. The CDR3 sequence is 15 residues long. CDR1 is SNHLY and CDR2 is FYNNEI in the germline V gene. The CDR3 sequence is CASRRDSLRTNVLTF. The CDR3 DNA reads TGTGCCAGCAGGAGGGACAGTCTTCGGACCAACGTCCTGACTTTC.

The V gene is TRBV20-1, the J gene TRBJ2-1, with unresolved D. The germline V gene encodes CDR1 DFQATT and CDR2 SNEGSKA (reference sequence). This CDR3 region has 11 residues. V lost 6 bases and J lost 12, with 15 bases in between. This chain's CDR3 is CSASSAPRQFF. CDR3 in DNA: TGCAGTGCGTCGAGCGCCCCCCGGCAGTTCTTC.

This chain joins TRBV19 and TRBJ1-3, with D tentatively TRBD1 (6 bases). The CDR3 is made up of 16 amino acids. CDR1 LNHDA and CDR2 SQIVND come from the germline V gene (reference sequence). The V and J ends lost 3 bases and 0 bases respectively, with 12 bases between them. The CDR3 loop is CASSIFLGGSGNTIYF. In DNA, the CDR3 is TGTGCCAGTAGTATCTTCTTAGGGGGCTCTGGAAACACCATATATTTT.

The chain links TRBV7-8 to TRBJ1-2, with D perhaps matching TRBD1 (5 bases). The CDR3 spans 14 residues. Germline V gives CDR1 SGHVS, CDR2 FQNEAQ. Trimming left V 5 bases short and J 5 bases short, with 15 bases between. The CDR3 DNA follows: TGTGCCAGCAGCCCACGGGGGGGTTTGTATGGCTACACCTTC. Amino acids: CASSPRGGLYGYTF.

This rearrangement joins TRBV9 to TRBJ2-7, with a possible D match to TRBD1 (5 bases). The germline gives CDR1 SGDLS, CDR2 YYNGEE. Trimming pared 0 bases from V and 0 bases from J, leaving 10 bases between. The CDR3 runs 15 residues. The CDR3 loop reads CASSVGLGVSYEQYF. CDR3 coding DNA: TGTGCCAGCAGCGTAGGTCTAGGGGTCTCCTACGAGCAGTACTTC.

The rearrangement uses TRBV28 and TRBJ2-7; 12 bases line up with TRBD1. The CDR3 spans 14 residues. Per germline, CDR1 MDHEN and CDR2 SYDVKM. J lost 4 bases, V lost 4 bases, and 2 bases had no gene match. The CDR3: CASSWDRGRYEQYF. CDR3 coding DNA: TGTGCCAGCAGTTGGGACAGGGGGCGGTACGAGCAGTACTTC.

The rearrangement links TRBV6-5 to TRBJ1-2; the match to TRBD1 covers 8 bases. Looked up from germline, CDR1 is MNHEY and CDR2 is SVGAGI. The CDR3 length is 12 residues. J gave up 11 bases and V 9 bases, and 11 bases lay outside the gene matches. For the CDR3, the DNA is TGTGCCAGTAGCGGACAGGGACCTGGATACACCTTC. The encoded protein is CASSGQGPGYTF.

The chain carries TRBV18 and TRBJ2-1; 9 bases align to TRBD2. Germline V gives CDR1 KGHSH, CDR2 LQKENI. The length of the CDR3 is 15 residues. Trimming at V came to 1 base and at J to 7 bases, leaving 5 bases not matched to a gene. As DNA, the CDR3 is TGTGCCAGCTCACCACTAGCGGGAGAGAATAATGAGCAGTTCTTC. This translates into CASSPLAGENNEQFF.

The chain recombines TRBV10-3 with TRBJ1-1; D unresolved. There are 13 residues in the CDR3. V lost 7 bases to trimming and J lost 2 bases, with 11 bases between them. In germline, CDR1 is ENHRY, CDR2 SYGVKD. CDR3 nucleotides: TGTGCCATCATTTCGGGTCGAAACACTGAAGCTTTCTTT. This translates into CAIISGRNTEAFF.

V gene TRBV19 combines with J gene TRBJ2-1, with TRBD2 matching 9 bases. Per the germline V gene, CDR1 is LNHDA and CDR2 is SQIVND (reference sequence). The CDR3 is made up of 14 amino acids. The V and J ends lost 8 bases and 4 bases, in that order; junction bases with no gene match: 6. CDR3 sequence (DNA): TGTGCCAGTTCCTGGCGGGAGGGTTACAATGAGCAGTTCTTC. Protein product: CASSWREGYNEQFF.

The chain is built from TRBV11-2 and TRBJ2-7; possible D gene TRBD1, 6 bases. V dropped 0 bases and J dropped 3 bases, with 9 bases sitting between them. Looked up from germline, CDR1 is SGHAT and CDR2 is FQNNGV. This CDR3 has 14 amino acids. CDR3 loop: CASSLDAGVYEQYF. DNA of the CDR3: TGTGCCAGCAGCTTAGATGCAGGGGTCTACGAGCAGTACTTC.

In its sample, this clone was seen once. Other DNA sequences of this sample code for an identical CDR3. This chain uses TRBV7-2 with TRBJ2-3; the D gene is possibly TRBD2 (5 bases). V shed 1 base and J shed 3 bases, with 11 bases lying between them. The CDR3 is made up of 15 amino acids. Germline V gene data show CDR1 as SGHTA and CDR2 as FQGNSA. The CDR3 coding sequence is TGTGCCAGCAGCTTAGGTGGCCGGGGTACAGATACGCAGTATTTT. Translation: CASSLGGRGTDTQYF.